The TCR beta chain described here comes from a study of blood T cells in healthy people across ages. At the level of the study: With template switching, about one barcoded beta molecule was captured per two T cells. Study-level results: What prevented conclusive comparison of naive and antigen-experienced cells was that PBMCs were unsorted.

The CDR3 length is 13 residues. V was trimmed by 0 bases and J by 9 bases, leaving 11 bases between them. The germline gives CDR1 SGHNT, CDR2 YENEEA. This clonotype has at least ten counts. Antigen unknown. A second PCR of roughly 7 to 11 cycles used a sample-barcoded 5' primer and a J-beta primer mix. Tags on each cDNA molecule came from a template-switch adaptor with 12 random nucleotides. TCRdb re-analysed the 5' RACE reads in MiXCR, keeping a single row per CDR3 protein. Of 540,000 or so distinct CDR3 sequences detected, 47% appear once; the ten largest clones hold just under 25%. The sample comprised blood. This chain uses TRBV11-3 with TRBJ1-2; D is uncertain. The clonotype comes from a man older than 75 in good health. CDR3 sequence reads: CASSLDSGRSYTF. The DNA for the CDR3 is TGTGCCAGCAGCTTAGACAGCGGGAGAAGCTACACCTTC. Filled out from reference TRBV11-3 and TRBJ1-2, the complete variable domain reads EAGVVQSPRYKIIEKKQPVAFWCNPISGHNTLYWYLQNLGQGPELLIRYENEEAVDDSQLPKDRFSAERLKGVDSTLKIQPAELGDSAVYLCASSLDSGRSYTFGSGTRLTVV.